A selection of T cell receptor beta chains follows, all from one sample in a study of CD8 T cells in Susac syndrome. MiXCR, run by TCRdb on the immunoSEQ multiplex PCR reads, gives a single entry per CDR3 protein. The profile covers approximately 300,000 distinct CDR3 sequences, with 85% appearing a single time and 0.21% taken by the ten largest. The sample comprised CD8+ T cells from PBMCs. These receptors all stem from a human donor with multiple sclerosis. The CDR3 runs from the conserved cysteine through the conserved F or W. The D gene is left open where the match is weak. Part of the rows lack a size; the others show once, few, many or a class for expanded clones.

v_call: TRBV28
clone_size: once
j_call: TRBJ2-2
d_call: TRBD2
cdr3_nt: TGTGCCAGCAAAGACGGACTAGCGGGACTTTACACCGGGGAGCTGTTTTTT
cdr3_aa: CASKDGLAGLYTGELFF

v_call: TRBV28
clone_size: .
j_call: TRBJ2-2
d_call: .
cdr3_nt: TGTGCCAGCAGGATCCACACGAACACCGGGGAGCTGTTTTTT
cdr3_aa: CASRIHTNTGELFF

v_call: TRBV3-1
clone_size: .
j_call: TRBJ2-1
d_call: .
cdr3_nt: TGTGCCAGCAGCCAGGGGAGTCCCTACAATGAGCAGTTCTTC
cdr3_aa: CASSQGSPYNEQFF

v_call: TRBV5-4
clone_size: .
j_call: TRBJ2-6
d_call: TRBD2
cdr3_nt: TGTGCCAGCAGCTTCGCTAGCGGGAGGTACTCTGGGGCCAACGTCCTGACTTTC
cdr3_aa: CASSFASGRYSGANVLTF

v_call: TRBV6-1
clone_size: .
j_call: TRBJ2-1
d_call: .
cdr3_nt: TGTGCCAGCAGTGGGGCTCGTAATGAGCAGTTCTTC
cdr3_aa: CASSGARNEQFF

v_call: TRBV7-9
clone_size: once
j_call: TRBJ2-2
d_call: .
cdr3_nt: TGTGCCAGCAGCCCCCCACCGGACAGACTCACCGGGGAGCTGTTTTTT
cdr3_aa: CASSPPPDRLTGELFF

v_call: TRBV6-2/TRBV6-3
clone_size: .
j_call: TRBJ2-7
d_call: TRBD2
cdr3_nt: TGTGCCAGCAGTCCTGGACTAGCGGGAGTGCAGTACTTC
cdr3_aa: CASSPGLAGVQYF

v_call: TRBV7-8
clone_size: .
j_call: TRBJ1-5
d_call: TRBD1
cdr3_nt: TGTGCCAGCAGCTCAATGACAGGGGGTCAGCCCCAGCATTTT
cdr3_aa: CASSSMTGGQPQHF

v_call: TRBV27
clone_size: once
j_call: TRBJ1-2
d_call: .
cdr3_nt: TGTGCCAGCAGTTTCTTCGGTTATGATGGCTACACCTTC
cdr3_aa: CASSFFGYDGYTF

v_call: TRBV7-2
clone_size: .
j_call: TRBJ1-6
d_call: .
cdr3_nt: TGTGCCAGCAGCTTCCGGCCCCGGGCAGGCCATTCACCCCTCCACTTT
cdr3_aa: CASSFRPRAGHSPLHF

v_call: TRBV7-6
clone_size: .
j_call: TRBJ2-7
d_call: .
cdr3_nt: TGTGCCAGCAGCTTAGCGTTAAGTTACCTGTACGAGCAGTACTTC
cdr3_aa: CASSLALSYLYEQYF

v_call: TRBV6-5
clone_size: .
j_call: TRBJ1-2
d_call: .
cdr3_nt: TGTGCCAGCAGTTACCGGGGGGGGACCTATGGCTACACCTTC
cdr3_aa: CASSYRGGTYGYTF

v_call: TRBV12-3/TRBV12-4
clone_size: .
j_call: TRBJ2-7
d_call: .
cdr3_nt: TGTGCCAGCAGTTTAGACATAAATTCCTACGAGCAGTACTTC
cdr3_aa: CASSLDINSYEQYF

v_call: TRBV6-1
clone_size: .
j_call: TRBJ2-6
d_call: TRBD1
cdr3_nt: TGTGCCAGTAGCGGGGACAGGGGGCTCCCTGGGGCCAACGTCCTGACTTTC
cdr3_aa: CASSGDRGLPGANVLTF

v_call: TRBV7-6
clone_size: .
j_call: TRBJ2-3
d_call: TRBD1
cdr3_nt: TGTGCCAGCAGCTTAGCCCAGGGGGCCACTAGCACAGATACGCAGTATTTT
cdr3_aa: CASSLAQGATSTDTQYF

v_call: TRBV28
clone_size: .
j_call: TRBJ1-3
d_call: .
cdr3_nt: TGTGCCAGCAGTTTAATGGGGTCGGGAAACACCATATATTTT
cdr3_aa: CASSLMGSGNTIYF

v_call: TRBV27
clone_size: .
j_call: TRBJ2-1
d_call: .
cdr3_nt: TGTGCCAGCAGTTTGGTCGGGGACACCTACAATGAGCAGTTCTTC
cdr3_aa: CASSLVGDTYNEQFF

v_call: TRBV20-1
clone_size: .
j_call: TRBJ2-7
d_call: .
cdr3_nt: TGCAGTGCTAGTCCGGGGACGAGCTCCTACGAGCAGTACTTC
cdr3_aa: CSASPGTSSYEQYF

v_call: TRBV23-1
clone_size: .
j_call: TRBJ1-1
d_call: .
cdr3_nt: TGCGCCAGCAATTGGGGGGGGAGGCCGGACACTGAAGCTTTCTTT
cdr3_aa: CASNWGGRPDTEAFF

v_call: TRBV6-1
clone_size: .
j_call: TRBJ2-5
d_call: TRBD1
cdr3_nt: TGTGCCAGCAGTCCTTGGACAGGTCGGCAAGAGACCCAGTACTTC
cdr3_aa: CASSPWTGRQETQYF

v_call: TRBV30
clone_size: .
j_call: TRBJ2-2
d_call: TRBD2
cdr3_nt: TGTGCCTGGACCCTAGCGGGGACCGGGGAGCTGTTTTTT
cdr3_aa: CAWTLAGTGELFF

v_call: TRBV4-1
clone_size: .
j_call: TRBJ2-4
d_call: TRBD1
cdr3_nt: TGCGCCAGCAGCCACCTCAAGGGACAGGGGAAAAACATTCAGTACTTC
cdr3_aa: CASSHLKGQGKNIQYF

v_call: TRBV10-2
clone_size: .
j_call: TRBJ2-2
d_call: .
cdr3_nt: TGCGCCAGCAGTGAGTGGGCTAGCACCGGGGAGCTGTTTTTT
cdr3_aa: CASSEWASTGELFF

v_call: TRBV13
clone_size: .
j_call: TRBJ1-1
d_call: TRBD1
cdr3_nt: TGTGCCAGCAGCTTTCCGACAGGGGGCACTGAAGCTTTCTTT
cdr3_aa: CASSFPTGGTEAFF

v_call: TRBV25-1
clone_size: .
j_call: TRBJ2-1
d_call: TRBD2
cdr3_nt: TGTGCCAGCACCCGAGGGGAACTAGCGGGAGCCCCCGCATCCTACAATGAGCAGTTCTTC
cdr3_aa: CASTRGELAGAPASYNEQFF

v_call: TRBV28
clone_size: .
j_call: TRBJ2-7
d_call: .
cdr3_nt: TGTGCCAGCAGTTTCTCGGACCTAACTAATTCCATCTACGAGCAGTACTTC
cdr3_aa: CASSFSDLTNSIYEQYF

v_call: TRBV28
clone_size: .
j_call: TRBJ1-1
d_call: TRBD1
cdr3_nt: TGTGCCAGCAGTTTGGGGACAGGGGCCCCTGTGAACACTGAAGCTTTCTTT
cdr3_aa: CASSLGTGAPVNTEAFF

v_call: TRBV20-1
clone_size: .
j_call: TRBJ1-2
d_call: .
cdr3_nt: TGCAGTGCTGGGACCTGGGTCGGGGCGTTTGGTGGCTACACCTTC
cdr3_aa: CSAGTWVGAFGGYTF

v_call: TRBV27
clone_size: .
j_call: TRBJ2-5
d_call: .
cdr3_nt: TGTGCCAGCAGTTTGATGGGTGGAGAGACCCAGTACTTC
cdr3_aa: CASSLMGGETQYF

v_call: TRBV7-9
clone_size: .
j_call: TRBJ1-2
d_call: TRBD1
cdr3_nt: TGTGCCAGCAGCTTAGAACCCCCGGGACAGGCTGTTGGCTACACCTTC
cdr3_aa: CASSLEPPGQAVGYTF

v_call: TRBV9
clone_size: .
j_call: TRBJ2-3
d_call: TRBD2
cdr3_nt: TGTGCCAGCAGCGCCAAGCGGGGAGATACGCAGTATTTT
cdr3_aa: CASSAKRGDTQYF

v_call: TRBV4-3
clone_size: .
j_call: TRBJ2-2
d_call: .
cdr3_nt: TGCGCCAGCAGCCAAGACGTCTTCGGATCTTGGGTAACCGGGGAGCTGTTTTTT
cdr3_aa: CASSQDVFGSWVTGELFF